The 7 T cell receptor beta chains reported below all come from one sample, sequenced in a study of OX40 agonist ivuxolimab in advanced cancers. Here immunoSEQ multiplex PCR was the method, and the copy in TCRdb shows in-frame clones only, minus some. This sample yields 75,000 to 80,000 clones, of which around 83% are seen a single time; around 0.8% belongs to the top ten. Material: CD4+ or CD8+ T cells sorted from blood, obtained in a trial of the OX40 agonist ivuxolimab. All receptors come from an adult with an advanced solid tumor such as melanoma, head and neck, liver or kidney cancer.

This chain joins TRBV28 and TRBJ2-2; the D is unclear. V was trimmed by 2 bases and J by 0 bases, leaving 7 bases between them. Per the germline V gene, CDR1 is MDHEN and CDR2 is SYDVKM. This CDR3 contains 15 residues. This CDR3 reads CASSLGSSNTGELFF. CDR3 DNA sequence: TGTGCCAGCAGTTTAGGCAGCTCGAACACCGGGGAGCTGTTTTTT.

The chain combines TRBV28 with TRBJ2-3; possibly TRBD1 for D (5 bases). V was shortened by 2 bases and J by 7 bases, with 16 bases between the two germline ends. This CDR3 contains 15 residues. Germline V gives CDR1 MDHEN, CDR2 SYDVKM. CDR3 in DNA: TGTGCCAGCAGTTTAATGAGTCAGGGCTGGCATACGCAGTATTTT. It is translated as CASSLMSQGWHTQYF.

The genes are TRBV9 and TRBJ1-2; D unresolved. V lost 3 bases and J 4 bases, leaving 25 bases between the germline ends. The CDR3 spans 18 residues. CDR1 is SGDLS and CDR2 is YYNGEE in the germline V gene. The CDR3 reads CASSDVVPPRGSTYGYTF. Written as DNA, the CDR3 is TGTGCCAGCAGCGACGTAGTCCCCCCTCGGGGATCTACCTATGGCTACACCTTC.

This chain uses TRBV19 with TRBJ2-7; D gene unclear. The CDR3 has 15 amino acids. Trimming removed 0 bases from V and 6 bases from J, with 15 bases in between. Germline CDR1 and CDR2: LNHDA and SQIVND (reference sequence). CDR3 amino acids: CASSIDEAVPREQYF. The CDR3 coding sequence is TGTGCCAGTAGTATAGATGAGGCAGTTCCCCGCGAGCAGTACTTC.

This chain uses TRBV27 with TRBJ1-6, with D perhaps matching TRBD1 (6 bases). Per the germline V gene, CDR1 is MNHEY and CDR2 is SMNVEV (reference sequence). V lost 5 bases and J 7 bases, leaving 15 bases between the germline ends. CDR3 length: 15 residues. The CDR3 region is CASSLQGPWNSPLHF. The CDR3 DNA reads as TGTGCCAGCAGTCTACAGGGTCCGTGGAATTCACCCCTCCACTTT.

J is TRBJ2-7 and V is TRBV5-5; TRBD2 matches 7 bases. This CDR3 has 18 amino acids. Per germline, CDR1 SGHKS and CDR2 YYEKEE (reference sequence). Losses at the gene ends were 3 bases for V and 2 bases for J; bases not matched to a gene: 17. The CDR3: CASSSDLGGSGTTYEQYF. For the CDR3, the DNA is TGTGCCAGCAGCTCCGACCTCGGGGGGTCAGGAACAACCTACGAGCAGTACTTC.

The chain couples TRBV5-1 to TRBJ1-2, with 7 bases fitting TRBD1. Germline values: CDR1 SGHRS, CDR2 YFSETQ. The CDR3 totals 15 residues. The V segment lost 4 bases and the J segment 0 bases; nucleotides outside the gene matches: 6. CDR3 residues: CASSPGDRPNYGYTF. Here the CDR3 DNA reads TGCGCCAGCAGCCCCGGGGACAGACCTAACTATGGCTACACCTTC.